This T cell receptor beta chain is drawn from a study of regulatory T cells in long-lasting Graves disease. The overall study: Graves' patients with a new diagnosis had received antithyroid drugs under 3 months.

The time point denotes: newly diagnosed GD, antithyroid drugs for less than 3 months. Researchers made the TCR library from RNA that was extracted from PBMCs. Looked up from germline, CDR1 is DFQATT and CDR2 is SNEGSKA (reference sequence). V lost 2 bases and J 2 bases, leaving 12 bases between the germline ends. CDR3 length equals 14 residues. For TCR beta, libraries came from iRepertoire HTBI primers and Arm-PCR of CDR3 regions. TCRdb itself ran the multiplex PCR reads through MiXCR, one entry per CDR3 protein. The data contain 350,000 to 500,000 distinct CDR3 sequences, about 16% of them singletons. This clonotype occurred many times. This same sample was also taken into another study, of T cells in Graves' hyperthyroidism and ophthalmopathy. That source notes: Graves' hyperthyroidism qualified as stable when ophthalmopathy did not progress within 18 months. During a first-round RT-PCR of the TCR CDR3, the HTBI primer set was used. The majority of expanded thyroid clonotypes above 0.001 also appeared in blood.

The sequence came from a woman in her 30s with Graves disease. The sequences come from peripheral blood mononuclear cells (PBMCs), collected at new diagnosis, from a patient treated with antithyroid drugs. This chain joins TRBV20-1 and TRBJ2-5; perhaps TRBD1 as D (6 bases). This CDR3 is CSARNNRGQETQYF. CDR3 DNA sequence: TGCAGTGCTAGAAACAATAGGGGGCAAGAGACCCAGTACTTC.